This entry lists 27 T cell receptor beta chains sequenced from one sample in a study of T cell changes during pregnancy in multiple sclerosis. The table came from immunoSEQ multiplex PCR; TCRdb's copy has only in-frame clones and leaves some out. The sample carries about 59,000 clones, 85% to 95% recorded once. Sequencing was performed on CD8+ T cells from peripheral blood mononuclear cells, taken in the third trimester of pregnancy. The receptors here all came from a female donor with multiple sclerosis, enrolled in a pregnancy study.

This sequence joins TRBV21-1 and TRBJ2-1; TRBD1 is taken as the D call from the table, unchecked against the DNA. TRBV21-1 is assigned pseudogene status. This CDR3 is 17 amino acids long. The CDR3 DNA reads as TGTGCCAGCAGCAAAGGGGAGGGGAGACAGGGGGGCAATGAGCAGTTCTTC. Amino acid sequence: CASSKGEGRQGGNEQFF.

The rearrangement uses TRBV15 and TRBJ2-5; D gene unclear. Trimming left V 3 bases short and J 2 bases short, with 10 bases between. The CDR3 runs to 14 residues. Germline V gene sequence: CDR1 LNHNV, CDR2 YYDKDF (reference sequence). The CDR3 nucleotides read TGTGCCACCAGCAGCGAACATTCTCAAGAGACCCAGTACTTC. As protein: CATSSEHSQETQYF.

This clone was counted a single time. This sequence joins TRBV6-1 and TRBJ2-1; TRBD1 agrees at 7 bases. Looked up from germline, CDR1 is MNHNS and CDR2 is SASEGT. The CDR3 runs to 16 residues. Germline trimming cut 3 bases from V and 4 bases from J; bases unmatched to any gene: 9. Written as DNA, the CDR3 is TGTGCCAGCAGTGACCTCCCGAGGACAGGTTACAATGAGCAGTTCTTC. Its protein product is CASSDLPRTGYNEQFF.

The rearrangement uses TRBV7-3 and TRBJ2-2; TRBD2 matches at 7 bases. Germline V gene data show CDR1 as SGHTA and CDR2 as FQGTGA. The CDR3 length is 17 residues. Germline trimming cut 3 bases from V and 3 bases from J; bases unmatched to any gene: 10. The CDR3: CASSFGSTSFYTGELFF. The CDR3 DNA reads TGTGCCAGCAGCTTCGGTTCGACTAGCTTTTACACCGGGGAGCTGTTTTTT.

The chain couples TRBV30 to TRBJ1-4; the D is unclear. Per germline, CDR1 GTSNPN and CDR2 SVGIG (reference sequence). Trimming stripped 2 bases from V and 0 bases from J, with 7 bases between. This CDR3 has 14 amino acids. CDR3 region: CAWSPYATNEKLFF. As DNA, the CDR3 is TGTGCCTGGAGTCCGTATGCAACTAATGAAAAACTGTTTTTT.

This clone was picked up one time. The V gene is TRBV11-1, the J gene TRBJ2-7; D not certain. V gave up 3 bases and J gave up 3 bases, with 12 bases separating them. The CDR3 length is 14 residues. Per the germline V gene, CDR1 is SGHAT and CDR2 is FQDESV (reference sequence). The CDR3 is CASSFARVGYEQYF. The CDR3 nucleotides read TGTGCCAGCAGCTTCGCTCGGGTCGGCTACGAGCAGTACTTC.

CDR3 protein: CASSQGVAGSYNEQFF. The CDR3 DNA sequence: TGCGCCAGCAGCCAAGGAGTAGCGGGCTCCTACAATGAGCAGTTCTTC. J is TRBJ2-1 and V is TRBV4-1; TRBD2 aligns across 7 bases. The ends lost 1 base at V and 0 bases at J; junction bases unmatched: 3. The CDR3 is 16 amino acids. Looked up from germline, CDR1 is MGHRA and CDR2 is YSYEKL.

This chain uses TRBV2 with TRBJ2-7; TRBD2 agrees at 8 bases. Germline lookup yields CDR1 SNHLY and CDR2 FYNNEI. V gave up 8 bases and J gave up 3 bases; unmatched junction bases: 12. The CDR3 is 15 amino acids. This chain's CDR3 is CASSPPGGRVYEQYF. CDR3 nucleotides: TGTGCCAGCTCTCCTCCGGGGGGGCGGGTCTACGAGCAGTACTTC. The variable domain in full, with the rest retrieved from reference TRBV2 and TRBJ2-7, is EPEVTQTPSHQVTQMGQEVILRCVPISNHLYFYWYRQILGQKVEFLVSFYNNEISEKSEIFDDQFSVERPDGSNFTLKIRSTKLEDSAMYFCASSPPGGRVYEQYFGPGTRLTVT.

V is TRBV9 and J is TRBJ2-7, with a weak D call TRBD1 (7 bases). V was shortened by 2 bases and J by 1 base, with 13 bases between the two germline ends. CDR3 length: 15 amino acids. Germline V lookup: CDR1 SGDLS, CDR2 YYNGEE. CDR3 sequence: CASSVNQGGSYEQYF. CDR3 DNA sequence: TGTGCCAGCAGCGTCAATCAGGGGGGTTCCTACGAGCAGTACTTC.

The rearrangement links TRBV27 to TRBJ2-1, with D possibly TRBD2 on 6 matching bases. The CDR3 totals 15 residues. Per germline, CDR1 MNHEY and CDR2 SMNVEV (reference sequence). Trimming shortened V by 8 bases and J by 4 bases, and 18 bases separated the two germline ends. CDR3 sequence: CASRQGRGTYNEQFF. The CDR3 DNA reads as TGTGCCAGCCGCCAGGGACGCGGGACTTACAATGAGCAGTTCTTC.

The chain is built from TRBV6-4 and TRBJ2-5; 7 nucleotides align to TRBD2. This CDR3 comprises 13 residues. Per the germline V gene, CDR1 is MRHNA and CDR2 is SNTAGT. Losses at the gene ends were 3 bases for V and 2 bases for J; bases not matched to a gene: 0. The CDR3 nucleotides read TGTGCCAGCAGTGAGCGGGAGCAAGAGACCCAGTACTTC. Its translation: CASSEREQETQYF.

The CDR3 DNA reads as TGTGCCAGCAGTTTACGGGCGGGAGGTGCCTACGAGCAGTACTTC. It specifies CASSLRAGGAYEQYF. The gene calls are TRBV27 and TRBJ2-7; 8 nucleotides align to TRBD2. CDR1 is MNHEY and CDR2 is SMNVEV in the germline V gene (reference sequence). There are 15 residues in the CDR3. V trimming: 2 bases; J trimming: 2 bases; junction bases outside the gene matches: 5.

The rearrangement uses TRBV28 and TRBJ1-2; 10 bases align to TRBD1. The germline V gene has CDR1 MDHEN and CDR2 SYDVKM. Trimming at V came to 5 bases and at J to 8 bases, leaving 5 bases not matched to a gene. This CDR3 comprises 13 residues. The CDR3 DNA reads as TGTGCCAGCAGTCTTAGGACAGGGGGAGGCTACACCTTC. This sequence encodes CASSLRTGGGYTF.

The gene calls are TRBV12-5 and TRBJ2-7, with 9 bases that match TRBD1. Unmatched junction bases numbered 7, after V lost 2 bases and J lost 5 bases. The CDR3 is made up of 15 amino acids. The V gene's germline CDR1 is LGHNT and CDR2 FRNRAP. CDR3 DNA sequence: TGTGCTAGTGGTTTGTCGGGGACAGGGAAGCACGAGCAGTACTTC. Translation: CASGLSGTGKHEQYF.

The chain carries TRBV7-2 and TRBJ2-3; 12 nucleotides align to TRBD2. J was trimmed by 5 bases and V by 7 bases; bases with no gene match: 10. The germline V gene encodes CDR1 SGHTA and CDR2 FQGNSA. This CDR3 has 16 amino acids. The CDR3 here is CASTQRLAGGGDTQYF. The CDR3 nucleotides are TGTGCCAGCACCCAGCGGCTAGCGGGAGGGGGAGATACGCAGTATTTT.

This sequence joins TRBV6-1 and TRBJ1-1; D may be TRBD1 (5 bases). Trimming cost V 10 bases and J 3 bases, with 12 bases left between them. CDR1 and CDR2 (germline): MNHNS, SASEGT. The CDR3 runs 12 residues. The CDR3 nucleotides are TGTGCCACCCATCCGGGGGACACTGAAGCTTTCTTT. Amino acids: CATHPGDTEAFF.

This clone was observed a single time. The rearrangement joins TRBV7-3 to TRBJ2-2; 8 bases agree with TRBD1. Germline assignment: CDR1 SGHTA and CDR2 FQGTGA. V shed 1 base, J shed 4 bases, and the junction held 5 bases outside the gene matches. The CDR3 is 16 residues long. CDR3 bases: TGTGCCAGCAGCTTAAAGCAGGGGGCCGGCACCGGGGAGCTGTTTTTT. Translated, it gives CASSLKQGAGTGELFF.

The chain links TRBV25-1 to TRBJ2-3; 11 nucleotides line up with TRBD1. V lost 4 bases to trimming and J lost 3 bases; unmatched junction nucleotides: 12. Germline V gene lookup returns CDR1 MGHDK and CDR2 SYGVNS. This CDR3 contains 18 residues. This CDR3 reads CASSVLSGTGGRTDTQYF. The CDR3 nucleotides are TGTGCCAGCAGTGTCCTTTCCGGGACAGGGGGGAGGACAGATACGCAGTATTTT.

This rearrangement joins TRBV7-2 to TRBJ2-7; no firm D call. V was pared by 1 base and J by 10 bases, with 11 bases between. This CDR3 has 12 amino acids. Germline CDR1 SGHTA, CDR2 FQGNSA. For the CDR3, the DNA is TGTGCCAGCAGCTTAGGTTCCGTAGTACAGTACTTC. This gives the protein CASSLGSVVQYF.

The chain employs TRBV27 and TRBJ2-7; 8 bases match TRBD2. V dropped 6 bases and J dropped 5; count of bases not matched to a gene: 18. CDR3 length: 17 residues. Germline CDR1 is MNHEY and CDR2 is SMNVEV (reference sequence). The chain's CDR3 is CASSPRLAREGRNEQYF. The CDR3 bases are TGTGCCAGCAGCCCCCGTCTCGCCCGGGAGGGCCGGAACGAGCAGTACTTC.

The chain couples TRBV7-9 to TRBJ2-7; 8 bases fit TRBD2. The germline CDR1 and CDR2 sequences are SEHNR and FQNEAQ (reference sequence). This CDR3 is 16 amino acids long. The CDR3 sequence is CGNQSPVRGGRYEQYF. The CDR3, as DNA: TGTGGAAACCAATCCCCCGTCCGGGGGGGTCGGTACGAGCAGTACTTC. Looking up the rest from reference TRBV7-9 and TRBJ2-7 gives the full variable domain: DTGVSQNPRHKITKRGQNVTFRCDPISEHNRLYWYRQTLGQGPEFLTYFQNEAQLEKSRLLSDRFSAERPKGSFSTLEIQRTEQGDSAMYLCGNQSPVRGGRYEQYFGPGTRLTVT.

J is TRBJ2-2 and V is TRBV19; no clear D gene. The CDR3 sequence is 13 residues long. Germline V lookup: CDR1 LNHDA, CDR2 SQIVND (reference sequence). Deletions cut 5 bases from V and 5 bases from J, with 9 bases between. The CDR3: CASSATVTGELFF. The CDR3 DNA reads as TGTGCCAGTAGTGCTACAGTGACCGGGGAGCTGTTTTTT.

In DNA form, the CDR3 reads TGTGCCAGCAGCACTCGGACTAGCGGGAAACCCTACGAGCAGTACTTC. Translation: CASSTRTSGKPYEQYF. The chain links TRBV13 to TRBJ2-7, with 12 bases identical to TRBD2. J lost 2 bases, V lost 5 bases, and 7 bases had no gene match. Germline CDR1 PRHDT, CDR2 FYEKMQ (reference sequence). The CDR3 is made up of 16 amino acids.

This chain joins TRBV27 and TRBJ2-7; 7 bases fit TRBD1. The CDR3 runs to 15 residues. CDR1 MNHEY and CDR2 SMNVEV come from the germline V gene (reference sequence). The trim removed 6 bases at V and 0 bases at J, leaving 8 bases unmatched. The CDR3 protein is CASSPRQGGSYEQYF. The CDR3 region has the DNA TGTGCCAGCAGCCCAAGACAGGGCGGCTCCTACGAGCAGTACTTC.

V gene TRBV19 combines with J gene TRBJ1-2; possible D gene TRBD1, 6 bases. The germline gives CDR1 LNHDA, CDR2 SQIVND (reference sequence). This CDR3 is 14 amino acids long. V lost 3 bases to trimming and J lost 2 bases, with 10 bases between them. CDR3 amino acids: CASSIPGQNYGYTF. DNA for the CDR3: TGTGCCAGTAGTATCCCTGGACAGAACTATGGCTACACCTTC.

This clone appeared a few times. The chain recombines TRBV7-9 with TRBJ1-1; 10 nucleotides align to TRBD1. Unmatched junction bases numbered 14, after V lost 8 bases and J lost 11 bases. Looked up from germline, CDR1 is SEHNR and CDR2 is FQNEAQ (reference sequence). The CDR3 is 14 amino acids. In DNA form, the CDR3 reads TGTGCCAGCGGCGCCGGGACAGGGGCTCGCCCGGCTTTCTTT. This gives the protein CASGAGTGARPAFF.

In this sample, this clone turned up once. The chain joins TRBV4-2 to TRBJ2-7, with TRBD2 matching over 12 bases. The CDR3 is 16 residues long. Germline CDR1 and CDR2: LGHNA and YNFKEQ. V lost 4 bases to trimming and J lost 0 bases; unmatched junction nucleotides: 4. CDR3: CASSRTSGNPSYEQYF. The CDR3, as DNA: TGTGCCAGCAGCCGGACTAGCGGGAATCCCTCCTACGAGCAGTACTTC.